This T cell receptor beta chain was sequenced during a study of T cell repertoires in cytomegalovirus infection. About the research overall: A matching HLA type, together with CMV infection, was signaled by public TCR beta signatures.

This clonotype has a handful of counts. No antigen is known for it. Using its own MiXCR run on the reads, TCRdb lists one record per CDR3 protein. The table has about 490,000 distinct CDR3 sequences, 15% to 20% seen once. The study's findings and limits: The ex vivo response was dominated by HLA-C-restricted CMV-specific TCR beta clonotypes. Cumulative frequency (of public TCR beta family members) identified carriers of CMV plus the relevant HLA.

The V and J ends lost 1 base and 8 bases respectively, with 14 bases between them. Looked up from germline, CDR1 is MGHDK and CDR2 is SYGVNS. The CDR3 totals 14 residues. This chain connects TRBV25-1 to TRBJ1-2; D gene uncertain. This TCR was sampled from a human donor in good health (CMV status not recorded). Some clones in this sample may be carry-over from other donors' samples. Sequenced input: CD8+ T cells from PBMCs. The CDR3 reads CASSELGVSVGYTF. The DNA of the CDR3 is TGTGCCAGCAGTGAATTAGGTGTTTCGGTCGGCTACACCTTC.